The clone carrying this T cell receptor beta chain was recorded a few times. This entry is derived from a study of blood T cell repertoires in COVID-19. Across the whole study: From the United States, Italy and Spain came samples of acute and convalescent COVID-19. Sample material is recorded as cDNA or gDNA derived from T cells, B-cell-depleted T cells, or PBMCs.

The data were produced by immunoSEQ multiplex PCR, yet TCRdb's version contains in-frame clones alone and is incomplete. Of some 160,000 clones listed, 70% to 90% are singletons. Specimen: peripheral blood. The TCR originated in a woman aged 80 or older with COVID-19, enrolled during active disease.

The CDR3 region is CASSPRRTGEQSHLNTGELFF. Here the CDR3 DNA reads TGTGCCAGCAGCCCCCGTCGAACGGGGGAGCAAAGCCACTTGAACACCGGGGAGCTGTTTTTT. The chain has TRBV21-1 and TRBJ2-2; TRBD2, the D gene given by the table, was not confirmed from the DNA. TRBV21-1 corresponds to a pseudogene. The CDR3 spans 21 residues.